These 17 T cell receptor beta chains were all obtained from the same sample, sequenced in a study of blood T cell repertoires in COVID-19. This table comes from immunoSEQ multiplex PCR, and its TCRdb copy is limited to in-frame clones, with some not included. In the table there are 16,000 or so clones, roughly 86% of which are singletons. The source material was peripheral blood. The source is a human donor in a cohort sampled during active COVID-19.

V usage is TRBV18 and J usage is TRBJ2-3; TRBD2 aligns across 7 bases. Trimming removed 0 bases from V and 5 bases from J; junction bases left unmatched: 2. Germline V gives CDR1 KGHSH, CDR2 LQKENI. The CDR3 spans 14 residues. CDR3 sequence (DNA): TGTGCCAGCTCACCACCGGGAGGGATAGATACGCAGTATTTT. Its translation: CASSPPGGIDTQYF.

CDR3 coding DNA: TGCGCCAGCAGCTCGTCTTTAATGACAGGGAACTCCTATAATTCACCCCTCCACTTT. This sequence encodes CASSSSLMTGNSYNSPLHF. The V call is TRBV5-1, the J call TRBJ1-6, with TRBD1 identical over 7 bases. V was clipped by 3 bases and J by 0 bases; unmatched bases: 12. CDR1 is SGHRS, CDR2 YFSETQ, per germline. The CDR3 extends over 19 amino acids.

The J gene is TRBJ2-7, the V gene TRBV6-2 or TRBV6-3; 10 positions agree with TRBD1. The CDR3 runs to 16 residues. V dropped 5 bases and J dropped 0; count of bases not matched to a gene: 7. CDR1 is MNHEY and CDR2 is SVGEGT in the germline V gene. This CDR3 reads CASSRPRTGGSYEQYF. Here the CDR3 DNA reads TGTGCCAGCAGTCGACCGCGGACAGGGGGCTCCTACGAGCAGTACTTC.

The chain joins TRBV18 to TRBJ2-3, with D perhaps TRBD1 (5 bases). The germline V and J ends were trimmed by 5 bases and 0 bases, with 12 bases remaining between them. Per germline, CDR1 KGHSH and CDR2 LQKENI. CDR3 length: 15 residues. CDR3 DNA: TGTGCCAGCTCATCCCGGGCAGGGAGCACAGATACGCAGTATTTT. It encodes CASSSRAGSTDTQYF.

This clone has just one count. The genes are TRBV10-1 and TRBJ1-1; maybe TRBD1 (5 bases). From germline, CDR1 is WNHNN and CDR2 SYGVQD (reference sequence). V was pared by 0 bases and J by 11 bases, with 13 bases between. This CDR3 is built from 13 residues. CDR3 DNA sequence: TGCGCCAGCAGTGAGTCAACAGGTTTGAAGGCTTTCTTT. Translated, it gives CASSESTGLKAFF.

The chain couples TRBV7-9 to TRBJ1-5; 9 nucleotides line up with TRBD1. Unmatched junction bases numbered 6, after V lost 5 bases and J lost 4 bases. Germline V gene data show CDR1 as SEHNR and CDR2 as FQNEAQ (reference sequence). The CDR3 has 15 amino acids. CDR3 loop: CASSRGQGLNQPQHF. The CDR3 DNA is TGTGCCAGCAGCCGGGGACAGGGTCTTAATCAGCCCCAGCATTTT.

This clone has more than one count but fewer than ten. This chain links TRBV6-6 with TRBJ1-3; possible D gene TRBD1, 6 bases. CDR3 length: 14 residues. V lost 5 bases and J 9 bases, leaving 17 bases between the germline ends. Germline values: CDR1 MNHNY, CDR2 SVGAGI (reference sequence). The CDR3 region is CASSGRQGTFTIYF. The CDR3 DNA is TGTGCCAGCAGTGGTCGGCAGGGGACCTTCACCATATATTTT.

The rearrangement joins TRBV13 to TRBJ2-3; 9 nucleotides match TRBD1. The CDR3 totals 15 residues. V lost 3 bases to trimming and J lost 0 bases; unmatched junction nucleotides: 1. Germline-derived CDR1 and CDR2 are PRHDT and FYEKMQ (reference sequence). The CDR3 protein is CASSLGTGSTDTQYF. CDR3 DNA: TGTGCCAGCAGCTTGGGGACAGGGAGCACAGATACGCAGTATTTT.

The rearrangement links TRBV2 to TRBJ2-7; no clear D gene. The CDR3 sequence is 12 residues long. V was shortened by 7 bases and J by 3 bases, with 10 bases between the two germline ends. Germline lookup yields CDR1 SNHLY and CDR2 FYNNEI. This CDR3 is CASNQAHYEQYF. CDR3 DNA: TGTGCCAGCAACCAGGCCCACTACGAGCAGTACTTC.

The count of this clone is one. The J gene is TRBJ2-7, the V gene TRBV5-8; tentative D call: TRBD1 (8 bases). Trimming took 5 bases from V and 3 from J, leaving 15 bases between them. Germline CDR1 SGHTS, CDR2 YDEGEE. The CDR3 extends over 14 amino acids. CDR3 sequence: CASRLNRGGYEQYF. CDR3 bases: TGTGCCAGCAGGTTGAACAGGGGGGGCTACGAGCAGTACTTC.

The chain links TRBV20-1 to TRBJ2-7, with D possibly matching TRBD1 (5 bases). Trimming removed 3 bases from V and 2 bases from J, with 11 bases in between. Germline CDR1 DFQATT, CDR2 SNEGSKA (reference sequence). The CDR3 runs 13 residues. CDR3 residues: CSASTGGTYEQYF. CDR3 DNA: TGCAGTGCTAGTACAGGTGGAACCTACGAGCAGTACTTC.

The chain recombines TRBV10-3 with TRBJ2-7; a possible D gene is TRBD2 (6 bases). The CDR3 covers 12 residues. CDR1 ENHRY and CDR2 SYGVKD come from the germline V gene. Trimming left V 3 bases short and J 5 bases short, with 8 bases between. CDR3 DNA sequence: TGTGCCATCAGTGAACTAGCTAACGAGCAGTACTTC. Translated: CAISELANEQYF.

The chain couples TRBV9 to TRBJ2-7, with 8 nucleotides matching TRBD2. The CDR3 totals 15 residues. Germline loops: CDR1 SGDLS, CDR2 YYNGEE. The junction had 6 bases not matched to a gene; V was cut back by 0 bases and J by 4 bases. CDR3 bases: TGTGCCAGCAGCGTAGCCCCGGGGGGGCAGTACGAGCAGTACTTC. Translating gives CASSVAPGGQYEQYF.

The rearrangement uses TRBV27 and TRBJ2-2; TRBD1 matches at 9 bases. J lost 3 bases, V lost 5 bases, and 7 bases had no gene match. Per the germline V gene, CDR1 is MNHEY and CDR2 is SMNVEV (reference sequence). The CDR3 totals 16 residues. The CDR3 DNA is TGTGCCAGCAGTCTCACAGGGGGCATGGACACCGGGGAGCTGTTTTTT. It codes for CASSLTGGMDTGELFF.

CDR3 sequence reads: CASSPAGGAYGYTF. The CDR3 region has the DNA TGTGCCAGCAGCCCAGCCGGGGGGGCCTATGGCTACACCTTC. The genes are TRBV9 and TRBJ1-2, with D possibly TRBD1 on 6 matching bases. Germline CDR1 reads SGDLS; CDR2 reads YYNGEE. V was shortened by 4 bases and J by 4 bases, with 14 bases between the two germline ends. This CDR3 spans 14 amino acids.

This chain links TRBV7-2 with TRBJ1-6; TRBD1 agrees at 9 bases. Germline assignment: CDR1 SGHTA and CDR2 FQGNSA. Trimming removed 3 bases from V and 7 bases from J; junction bases left unmatched: 1. CDR3 length equals 14 residues. The CDR3 DNA is TGTGCCAGCAGCTTCGACAGGGGGAATTCACCCCTCCACTTT. Its protein product is CASSFDRGNSPLHF.

The chain uses TRBV27 and TRBJ2-3; weak D call: TRBD1 (6 bases). Trimming removed 7 bases from V and 6 bases from J, with 8 bases in between. Germline loops: CDR1 MNHEY, CDR2 SMNVEV (reference sequence). The CDR3 consists of 11 residues. DNA of the CDR3: TGTGCCAGCACCACAGGGGATACGCAGTATTTT. Protein: CASTTGDTQYF.